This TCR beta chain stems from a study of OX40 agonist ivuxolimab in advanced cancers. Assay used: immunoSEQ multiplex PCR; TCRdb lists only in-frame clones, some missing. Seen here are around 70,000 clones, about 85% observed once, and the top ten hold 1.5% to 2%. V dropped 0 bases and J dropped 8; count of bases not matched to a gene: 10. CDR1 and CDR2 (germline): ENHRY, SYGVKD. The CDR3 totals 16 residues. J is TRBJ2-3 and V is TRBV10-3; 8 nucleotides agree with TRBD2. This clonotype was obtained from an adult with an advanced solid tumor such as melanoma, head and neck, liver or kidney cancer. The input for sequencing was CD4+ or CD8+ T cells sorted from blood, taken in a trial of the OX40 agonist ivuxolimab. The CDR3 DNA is TGTGCCATCAGTGAGTCGACCCCCGGCGGGGGGACTACGCAGTATTTT. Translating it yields CAISESTPGGGTTQYF.